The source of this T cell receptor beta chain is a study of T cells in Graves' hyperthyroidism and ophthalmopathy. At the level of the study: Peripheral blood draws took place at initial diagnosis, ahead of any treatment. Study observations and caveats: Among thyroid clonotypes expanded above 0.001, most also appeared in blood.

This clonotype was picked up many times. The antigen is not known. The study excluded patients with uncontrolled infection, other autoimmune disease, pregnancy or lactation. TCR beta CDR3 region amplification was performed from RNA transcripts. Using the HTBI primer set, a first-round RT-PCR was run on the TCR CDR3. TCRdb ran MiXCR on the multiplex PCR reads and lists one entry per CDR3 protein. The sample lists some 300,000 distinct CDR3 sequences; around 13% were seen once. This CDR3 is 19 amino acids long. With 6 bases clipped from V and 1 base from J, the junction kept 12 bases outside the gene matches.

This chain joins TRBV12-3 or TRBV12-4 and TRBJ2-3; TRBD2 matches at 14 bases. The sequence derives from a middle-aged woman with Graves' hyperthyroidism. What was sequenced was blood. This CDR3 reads CASRRRGLAGEGGTDTQYF. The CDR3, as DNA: TGTGCCAGCAGGCGCCGGGGACTAGCGGGAGAGGGAGGCACAGATACGCAGTATTTT.